The sequence of this T cell receptor (beta chain) was determined in a study of OX40 agonist ivuxolimab in advanced cancers. About the study: Under the entry rules, prior anti-PD-1, anti-PD-L1 or anti-CTLA-4 therapy was allowed, and approximately 40% had some.

V was clipped by 0 bases and J by 3 bases; unmatched bases: 4. CDR3 length equals 16 residues. In germline, CDR1 is LGHNA, CDR2 YNFKEQ. Assay: immunoSEQ multiplex PCR; the TCRdb copy retains only in-frame clones and omits some. The sample has over 95,000 clones; about 86% are singletons. This chain links TRBV4-2 with TRBJ2-1; 8 bases fit TRBD1. The specimen comprised CD4+ or CD8+ T cells sorted from blood, sampled in a trial of the OX40 agonist ivuxolimab. The origin of this receptor is an adult with an advanced solid tumor such as melanoma, head and neck, liver or kidney cancer. In nucleotides, the CDR3 is TGTGCCAGCAGCCAAGAGGGACAGGCCCGCTACAATGAGCAGTTCTTC. This sequence encodes CASSQEGQARYNEQFF.